One sample yielded the 29 T cell receptor beta chains listed below, sequenced in a study of shared clonotypes between healthy human individuals. Some clones are missing from TCRdb's copy, which holds only in-frame ones; the method was immunoSEQ multiplex PCR. The data show just over 2,000,000 clones, with 85% to 95% seen just once and more than 0.1% held by the top ten. The specimen was naive CD4+ T cells sorted from blood. As to subset: CD45RA+ positively selected. Receptor source: a man between 18 and 29 years old in good health.

This chain links TRBV5-1 with TRBJ2-1, with D perhaps matching TRBD1 (6 bases). Germline lookup yields CDR1 SGHRS and CDR2 YFSETQ. V was pared by 7 bases and J by 8 bases, with 16 bases between. CDR3 size: 13 residues. CDR3 residues: CASSPQGKDEQFF. DNA for the CDR3: TGCGCCAGCTCCCCGCAGGGGAAGGATGAGCAGTTCTTC.

The CDR3 DNA follows: TGCGCCAGCAGCCAAGATCTTATCTTCCCTCGTAGTCAGCCCCAGCATTTT. Translating it yields CASSQDLIFPRSQPQHF. The gene calls are TRBV4-1 and TRBJ1-5; D is ambiguous. The germline V and J ends were trimmed by 0 bases and 6 bases, with 18 bases remaining between them. From germline, CDR1 is MGHRA and CDR2 YSYEKL. The CDR3 covers 17 residues.

The chain carries TRBV7-2 and TRBJ2-3, with 12 bases fitting TRBD2. Germline values: CDR1 SGHTA, CDR2 FQGNSA. The CDR3 is made up of 18 amino acids. V trimming: 5 bases; J trimming: 0 bases; junction bases outside the gene matches: 9. The CDR3 reads CASSPRTSGTLSTDTQYF. Here the CDR3 DNA reads TGTGCCAGCAGCCCACGGACTAGCGGGACGCTGAGCACAGATACGCAGTATTTT. The full variable domain, with the rest looked up from reference TRBV7-2 and TRBJ2-3, is GAGVSQSPSNKVTEKGKDVELRCDPISGHTALYWYRQSLGQGLEFLIYFQGNSAPDKSGLPSDRFSAERTGGSVSTLTIQRTQQEDSAVYLCASSPRTSGTLSTDTQYFGPGTRLTVL.

The chain is built from TRBV7-9 and TRBJ2-3; 8 bases map to TRBD2. Germline V gene sequence: CDR1 SEHNR, CDR2 FQNEAQ (reference sequence). Losses at the gene ends were 3 bases for V and 1 base for J; bases not matched to a gene: 3. This CDR3 comprises 15 residues. CDR3 amino acids: CASSLLRGGTDTQYF. The CDR3 DNA follows: TGTGCCAGCAGCTTGTTGCGGGGGGGCACAGATACGCAGTATTTT. Drawing the rest from reference TRBV7-9 and TRBJ2-3, the complete variable domain is DTGVSQNPRHKITKRGQNVTFRCDPISEHNRLYWYRQTLGQGPEFLTYFQNEAQLEKSRLLSDRFSAERPKGSFSTLEIQRTEQGDSAMYLCASSLLRGGTDTQYFGPGTRLTVL.

Details on this clone: Other DNA sequences from this sample encode an identical CDR3 as well. The J gene is TRBJ2-5, the V gene TRBV11-2, with 7 bases identical to TRBD2. This CDR3 contains 14 residues. Trimming cost V 1 base and J 2 bases; bases outside gene matches: 1. CDR1 SGHAT and CDR2 FQNNGV come from the germline V gene. CDR3 residues: CASSLAGLQETQYF. CDR3 bases: TGTGCCAGCAGCTTAGCGGGACTACAAGAGACCCAGTACTTC.

On this clone: An end of the junction does not agree with germline; a read error may underlie this. V gene TRBV4-1 combines with J gene TRBJ1-5; TRBD1 agrees at 7 bases. The CDR3 runs 16 residues. Germline V lookup: CDR1 MGHRA, CDR2 YSYEKL. CDR3 protein: CAGSQDKGALYQPQHF. As DNA, the CDR3 is TGCGCCGGCAGCCAAGATAAGGGGGCATTGTATCAGCCCCAGCATTTT.

V is TRBV6-5 and J is TRBJ1-1; D gene uncertain. V lost 5 bases and J 1 base, leaving 14 bases between the germline ends. The CDR3 runs 15 residues. Germline lookup yields CDR1 MNHEY and CDR2 SVGAGI. CDR3 protein: CASSSRFGENTEAFF. CDR3 DNA sequence: TGTGCCAGCAGTAGTAGGTTCGGAGAGAACACTGAAGCTTTCTTT.

The chain recombines TRBV6-1 with TRBJ1-2, with 8 bases lining up with TRBD1. The ends lost 6 bases at V and 5 bases at J; junction bases unmatched: 8. This CDR3 spans 14 amino acids. Germline V gives CDR1 MNHNS, CDR2 SASEGT. CDR3 protein: CASRLTGGEYGYTF. CDR3 sequence (DNA): TGTGCCAGCAGACTTACAGGGGGAGAGTATGGCTACACCTTC.

This sequence joins TRBV2 and TRBJ2-3, with D hard to call. The V gene's germline CDR1 is SNHLY and CDR2 FYNNEI. This CDR3 is 13 amino acids long. The V and J ends lost 4 bases and 6 bases respectively, with 11 bases between them. Written as DNA, the CDR3 is TGTGCCAGCAGTGTGGGCCGCCGCGATACGCAGTATTTT. The encoded protein is CASSVGRRDTQYF.

The chain is built from TRBV5-8 and TRBJ1-6, with TRBD1 matching 8 bases. The CDR3 totals 15 residues. The V gene end was trimmed by 0 bases and the J gene end by 9 bases; junction bases not matched to a gene: 5. Per germline, CDR1 SGHTS and CDR2 YDEGEE. This CDR3 is CASSLAQGGSSPLHF. In DNA form, the CDR3 reads TGTGCCAGCAGCTTGGCACAGGGGGGTAGTTCACCCCTCCACTTT.

The sample holds one count of this clone. The rearrangement uses TRBV5-1 and TRBJ1-5; no clear D. Between the trimmed V and J ends, which lost 5 bases and 5 bases, there was a span of 11 bases. The CDR3 has 13 residues. Germline-derived CDR1 and CDR2 are SGHRS and YFSETQ. The CDR3 loop reads CASSSGFDQPQHF. Here the CDR3 DNA reads TGCGCCAGCAGTTCGGGATTCGATCAGCCCCAGCATTTT. Full variable domain (rest looked up from reference TRBV5-1 and TRBJ1-5): KAGVTQTPRYLIKTRGQQVTLSCSPISGHRSVSWYQQTPGQGLQFLFEYFSETQRNKGNFPGRFSGRQFSNSRSEMNVSTLELGDSALYLCASSSGFDQPQHFGDGTRLSIL.

This clone was picked up many times. The gene calls are TRBV28 and TRBJ1-5; D not resolved. Trimming took 11 bases from V and 2 from J, leaving 16 bases between them. The CDR3 sequence is 14 residues long. Germline V gene lookup returns CDR1 MDHEN and CDR2 SYDVKM. The CDR3: CAGSRGQGNQPQHF. The DNA of the CDR3 is TGTGCCGGGAGTCGAGGGCAGGGCAATCAGCCCCAGCATTTT.

This chain links TRBV7-6 with TRBJ2-5, with TRBD2 identical over 7 bases. Germline trimming cut 4 bases from V and 2 bases from J; bases unmatched to any gene: 7. This CDR3 contains 15 residues. CDR1 and CDR2 (germline): SGHVS, FNYEAQ. CDR3 sequence: CASSSLAGEQETQYF. The CDR3 DNA is TGTGCCAGCAGCTCCTTGGCGGGGGAACAAGAGACCCAGTACTTC.

The sample holds one count of this clone. The rearrangement links TRBV5-3 to TRBJ2-5; perhaps D is TRBD1 or TRBD2 (5 bases each). TRBV5-3 is flagged as an ORF with uncertain function. V was cut by 0 bases and J by 0 bases, with 9 bases left in between. The CDR3 covers 15 residues. CDR3 loop: CARSLGPGHQETQYF. The CDR3 region has the DNA TGTGCCAGAAGCTTGGGGCCGGGGCACCAAGAGACCCAGTACTTC.

The V gene is TRBV30, the J gene TRBJ1-5; D perhaps matches TRBD1 (6 bases). Trimming removed 5 bases from V and 3 bases from J, with 11 bases in between. Germline-derived CDR1 and CDR2 are GTSNPN and SVGIG (reference sequence). This CDR3 region has 13 residues. Written as DNA, the CDR3 is TGTGCCTGGGGGACAAATTTCAATCAGCCCCAGCATTTT. Its translation: CAWGTNFNQPQHF.

The gene calls are TRBV7-8 and TRBJ1-2; TRBD1 is a possible D gene (5 bases). Germline CDR1 SGHVS, CDR2 FQNEAQ. V was shortened by 8 bases and J by 5 bases, with 15 bases between the two germline ends. The CDR3 spans 13 residues. DNA for the CDR3: TGTGCCAGCCGACAGTACTCTGGGTATGGCTACACCTTC. Protein product: CASRQYSGYGYTF.

The J gene is TRBJ2-3, the V gene TRBV11-2, with a weak D call TRBD2 (7 bases). The CDR3 consists of 15 residues. In germline, CDR1 is SGHAT, CDR2 FQNNGV. V lost 1 base to trimming and J lost 4 bases, with 12 bases between them. CDR3 nucleotide sequence: TGTGCCAGCAGCTTAGGAGGGAGGGGGGCAGATACGCAGTATTTT. Protein sequence: CASSLGGRGADTQYF.

The chain links TRBV10-1 to TRBJ2-5, with 10 bases fitting TRBD2. V shed 0 bases, J shed 2 bases, and the junction held 3 bases outside the gene matches. This CDR3 is 16 amino acids long. Germline assignment: CDR1 WNHNN and CDR2 SYGVQD (reference sequence). CDR3 DNA sequence: TGCGCCAGCAGTGAGTCTGTTAGCGGGGGGCAAGAGACCCAGTACTTC. This sequence encodes CASSESVSGGQETQYF.

This sequence joins TRBV27 and TRBJ1-2; no definite D call. Germline values: CDR1 MNHEY, CDR2 SMNVEV (reference sequence). The V end was cut by 6 bases, the J end by 6 bases, with 8 bases between. The CDR3 has 11 residues. In nucleotides, the CDR3 is TGTGCCAGCAGAGATGGCGATGGCTACACCTTC. This encodes CASRDGDGYTF.

This chain uses TRBV5-4 with TRBJ2-5; D unresolved. The germline CDR1 and CDR2 sequences are SGHNT and YYREEE (reference sequence). The V end was cut by 1 base, the J end by 2 bases, with 12 bases between. This CDR3 is 15 amino acids long. In DNA form, the CDR3 reads TGTGCCAGCAGCTTGAGTGCAGCTGATCAAGAGACCCAGTACTTC. Translated, it gives CASSLSAADQETQYF. Based on the CDR3 plus reference TRBV5-4 and TRBJ2-5, the full variable domain is ETGVTQSPTHLIKTRGQQVTLRCSSQSGHNTVSWYQQALGQGPQFIFQYYREEENGRGNFPPRFSGLQFPNYSSELNVNALELDDSALYLCASSLSAADQETQYFGPGTRLLVL.

With regard to this clone: Other DNA sequences in this specimen translate into the identical CDR3. The chain uses TRBV20-1 and TRBJ1-1; D remains ambiguous. Per the germline V gene, CDR1 is DFQATT and CDR2 is SNEGSKA (reference sequence). The CDR3 sequence is 11 residues long. The V and J ends lost 2 bases and 5 bases respectively, with 6 bases between them. The CDR3, as DNA: TGCAGTGCTAGAAAGGGAACTGAAGCTTTCTTT. This gives the protein CSARKGTEAFF.

The genes are TRBV11-2 and TRBJ2-3; the D gene is possibly TRBD2 (5 bases). Per the germline V gene, CDR1 is SGHAT and CDR2 is FQNNGV. The ends were cut back, 6 bases at V and 1 base at J, with 8 bases in the middle. The length of the CDR3 is 13 residues. DNA of the CDR3: TGTGCCAGCAGATGGACTGGCACAGATACGCAGTATTTT. Protein: CASRWTGTDTQYF.

This clone was counted between two and nine times. CDR3 in amino acids: CASSPEAPNTEAFF. DNA of the CDR3: TGTGCCAGCAGCCCCGAGGCTCCTAACACTGAAGCTTTCTTT. The genes are TRBV7-2 and TRBJ1-1; no firm D call. CDR1 SGHTA and CDR2 FQGNSA come from the germline V gene. CDR3 length equals 14 residues. V lost 5 bases, J lost 2 bases, and 12 bases lay in between.

This chain links TRBV6-1 with TRBJ1-3; D may be TRBD1 (6 bases). This CDR3 contains 15 residues. From germline, CDR1 is MNHNS and CDR2 SASEGT. Trimming cost V 1 base and J 4 bases, with 11 bases left between them. The CDR3 DNA reads TGTGCCAGCAGTGAAGAGGGGGGATCCGGAAACACCATATATTTT. Translation: CASSEEGGSGNTIYF.

The V gene is TRBV28, the J gene TRBJ1-1, with a weak D call TRBD1 (5 bases). The V and J ends lost 5 bases and 4 bases respectively, with 14 bases between them. This CDR3 spans 14 amino acids. Per germline, CDR1 MDHEN and CDR2 SYDVKM. Here the CDR3 reads CASSQLGGSTEAFF. CDR3 in DNA: TGTGCCAGCAGTCAACTGGGGGGGTCCACTGAAGCTTTCTTT.

On this clone itself: Other DNA variants within this sample encode the same CDR3. The chain combines TRBV6-1 with TRBJ1-3; D unclear. CDR3 size: 14 residues. V gave up 2 bases and J gave up 0 bases, with 5 bases separating them. CDR1 is MNHNS, CDR2 SASEGT, per germline. DNA of the CDR3: TGTGCCAGCAGTGAACCGGGCTCTGGAAACACCATATATTTT. Translating gives CASSEPGSGNTIYF.

The chain combines TRBV2 with TRBJ2-7; D may be TRBD2 (5 bases). Germline V gives CDR1 SNHLY, CDR2 FYNNEI. Trimming pared 5 bases from V and 7 bases from J, leaving 18 bases between. The CDR3 totals 14 residues. The CDR3: CASSYAPGPGEQYF. DNA for the CDR3: TGTGCCAGCAGTTATGCCCCAGGTCCGGGAGAGCAGTACTTC.

This clone appeared once. The V and J genes are TRBV6-1 and TRBJ1-6, with no clear D. Germline CDR1 reads MNHNS; CDR2 reads SASEGT. Trimming took off 5 bases at V and 3 bases at J, with 11 bases between the two ends. There are 15 residues in the CDR3. The CDR3 loop is CASSLGPIYNSPLHF. In nucleotides, the CDR3 is TGTGCCAGCAGTCTCGGGCCAATCTATAATTCACCCCTCCACTTT.

This sequence joins TRBV14 and TRBJ1-1; 7 nucleotides match TRBD1. V was pared by 8 bases and J by 11 bases, with 8 bases of the junction left unmatched. The CDR3 totals 11 residues. The germline gives CDR1 SGHDN, CDR2 FVKESK. The CDR3 nucleotides are TGTGCCAGCGGACAGGCCCAGCGGGCTTTCTTT. It specifies CASGQAQRAFF.